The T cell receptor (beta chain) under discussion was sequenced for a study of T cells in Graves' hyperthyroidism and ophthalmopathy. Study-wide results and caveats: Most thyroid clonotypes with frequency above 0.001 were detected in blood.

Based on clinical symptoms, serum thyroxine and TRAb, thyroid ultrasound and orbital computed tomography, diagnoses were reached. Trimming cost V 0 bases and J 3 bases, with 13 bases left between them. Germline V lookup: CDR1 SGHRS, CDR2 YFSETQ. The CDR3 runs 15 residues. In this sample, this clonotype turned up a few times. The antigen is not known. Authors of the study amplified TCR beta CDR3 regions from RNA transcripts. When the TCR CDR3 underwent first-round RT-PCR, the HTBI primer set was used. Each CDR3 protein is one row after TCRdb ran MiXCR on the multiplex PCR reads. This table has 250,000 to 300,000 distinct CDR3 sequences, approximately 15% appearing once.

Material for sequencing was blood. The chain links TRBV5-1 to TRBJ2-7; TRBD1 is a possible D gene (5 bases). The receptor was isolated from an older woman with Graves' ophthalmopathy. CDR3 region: CASSLVLGRDYEQYF. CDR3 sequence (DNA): TGCGCCAGCAGCTTGGTTTTGGGCAGGGACTACGAGCAGTACTTC.